This is a list of T cell receptor beta chains from one sample in a study of T cell responses to AZD1222 COVID-19 vaccine. Clones were sequenced by immunoSEQ multiplex PCR, and TCRdb holds only the in-frame ones, with some missing. The top ten hold about 14% of the sample, which has some 64,000 clones, over 60% seen once. The material was peripheral blood, obtained on day 0 of AZD1222 vaccination. These receptor sequences come from an adult in good health. Both conserved end residues are part of each CDR3. D genes are given only for firm matches. Not every row has a clone size; where given, it reads once, few, many or a size class.

>TRBV5-1|few|TRBJ1-6|-
CASSLAGAGNSPLHF
TGCGCCAGCAGCTTGGCGGGGGCCGGGAATTCACCCCTCCACTTT
>TRBV10-3|-|TRBJ2-1|-
CANAARRDEQFF
TGTGCCAACGCAGCCCGGAGGGATGAGCAGTTCTTC
>TRBV5-6|few|TRBJ1-1|TRBD1
CASSFEMTGMNTEAFF
TGTGCCAGCAGCTTTGAGATGACAGGGATGAACACTGAAGCTTTCTTT
>TRBV4-1|-|TRBJ2-1|TRBD2
CASSQLGTAGTSGGPRSEQFF
TGCGCCAGCAGCCAATTGGGGACAGCCGGGACTAGCGGGGGACCCAGGAGTGAGCAGTTCTTC
>TRBV3-1/TRBV3-2|-|TRBJ1-1|-
CASSQDQDGNTEAFF
TGTGCCAGCAGCCAAGATCAGGACGGGAACACTGAAGCTTTCTTT
>TRBV6-1|-|TRBJ2-7|-
CASSEGLSYEQYF
TGTGCCAGCAGTGAGGGCCTCTCCTACGAGCAGTACTTC
>TRBV18|-|TRBJ1-2|-
CASSPPAGTNYGYTF
TGTGCCAGCTCACCACCGGCAGGAACGAACTATGGCTACACCTTC
>TRBV3-1/TRBV3-2|-|TRBJ1-1|-
CASSQESSLNTEAFF
TGTGCCAGCAGCCAAGAGTCCAGTTTGAACACTGAAGCTTTCTTT
>TRBV7-2|-|TRBJ1-2|TRBD1
CASSHRDRDYGYTF
TGTGCCAGCAGCCATCGAGACAGGGATTATGGCTACACCTTC
>TRBV11-3|-|TRBJ2-2|-
CASSLDGQTTGELFF
TGTGCCAGCAGCTTAGATGGGCAGACCACCGGGGAGCTGTTTTTT
>TRBV4-3|once|TRBJ1-1|TRBD1
CASSHPGTAEAFF
TGCGCCAGCAGCCACCCGGGGACAGCTGAAGCTTTCTTT
>TRBV5-4|once|TRBJ1-6|-
CASSLDLYNSPLHF
TGTGCCAGCAGCTTGGACCTATATAATTCACCCCTCCACTTT
>TRBV5-6|-|TRBJ1-2|TRBD1
CASSTWTDRGANYGYTF
TGTGCCAGCAGCACCTGGACGGACAGGGGAGCTAACTATGGCTACACCTTC
>TRBV19|-|TRBJ1-2|-
CASSILSGAPSGYTF
TGTGCCAGTAGTATTCTCTCAGGGGCACCGAGTGGCTACACCTTC
>TRBV11-1|-|TRBJ1-1|-
CASSFVISSTEAFF
TGTGCCAGCAGCTTCGTAATCTCCTCCACTGAAGCTTTCTTT
>TRBV21-1|-|TRBJ1-5|-
CASSRGSLSPQHF
TGTGCCAGCAGCAGAGGGTCCCTATCGCCCCAGCATTTT
>TRBV5-4|once|TRBJ2-7|TRBD1
CASSPRLDRGEQYF
TGTGCCAGCAGCCCCAGGCTCGACAGGGGTGAGCAGTACTTC
>TRBV7-9|few|TRBJ1-5|TRBD1
CASSSTAGTGHQPQHF
TGTGCCAGCAGCTCCACGGCCGGGACAGGGCATCAGCCCCAGCATTTT
>TRBV20-1|-|TRBJ2-1|-
CSASPASSGGEQFF
TGCAGTGCTAGTCCAGCTTCCTCGGGCGGTGAGCAGTTCTTC
>TRBV6-5|-|TRBJ1-4|-
CASSYIGGYGEKLFF
TGTGCCAGCAGTTACATCGGGGGTTACGGTGAAAAACTGTTTTTT